The 13 T cell receptor beta chains given below trace back to one sample, sequenced in a study of blood T cell repertoires in COVID-19. Some clones are missing from TCRdb's copy, which holds only in-frame ones; the method was immunoSEQ multiplex PCR. The sample holds about 190,000 clones, 82% seen once. The sequenced sample consisted of peripheral blood. These receptors came from an older woman with COVID-19, enrolled during active disease.

This chain uses TRBV6-5 with TRBJ2-1, with 12 positions matching TRBD2. CDR3 length: 15 amino acids. The V gene end was trimmed by 6 bases and the J gene end by 5 bases; junction bases not matched to a gene: 5. Germline values: CDR1 MNHEY, CDR2 SVGAGI. CDR3 DNA: TGTGCCAGCAGCCAACTAGCGGGAGGCCACAATGAGCAGTTCTTC. This sequence encodes CASSQLAGGHNEQFF.

Regarding this clone: This sequence may be a read error, since a much larger clone differs from it by one base. Additional DNA sequences in this sample encode the identical CDR3. The rearrangement links TRBV19 to TRBJ1-5; 8 bases map to TRBD1. V was clipped by 5 bases and J by 7 bases; unmatched bases: 13. In germline, CDR1 is LNHDA, CDR2 SQIVND (reference sequence). The CDR3 is 16 residues long. The CDR3 is CASSPPGQGGQQPQHF. CDR3 in DNA: TGTGCCAGTAGTCCTCCAGGACAGGGTGGTCAACAGCCCCAGCATTTT. Complete variable domain (other parts from reference TRBV19 and TRBJ1-5): DGGITQSPKYLFRKEGQNVTLSCEQNLNHDAMYWYRQDPGQGLRLIYYSQIVNDFQKGDIAEGYSVSREKKESFPLTVTSAQKNPTAFYLCASSPPGQGGQQPQHFGDGTRLSIL.

The CDR3 spells CASSMGAGGEWDEQFF. The CDR3 DNA sequence: TGTGCCAGTAGTATGGGGGCGGGAGGGGAGTGGGATGAGCAGTTCTTC. The rearrangement uses TRBV19 and TRBJ2-1, with TRBD2 matching over 9 bases. CDR3 size: 16 residues. In germline, CDR1 is LNHDA, CDR2 SQIVND (reference sequence). V gave up 3 bases and J gave up 8 bases; unmatched junction bases: 11.

The chain has TRBV29-1 and TRBJ2-1, with a possible D match to TRBD2 (7 bases). The V end lost 3 bases, the J end lost 4 bases, and 16 bases lay between the germline ends. Germline V gene data show CDR1 as SQVTM and CDR2 as ANQGSEA. The CDR3 is 15 amino acids. As DNA, the CDR3 is TGCAGCGTTGACCCCAGCGGGACACTGTACAATGAGCAGTTCTTC. This encodes CSVDPSGTLYNEQFF.

This chain joins TRBV19 and TRBJ1-2, with D perhaps TRBD1 (6 bases). V was shortened by 0 bases and J by 4 bases, with 9 bases between the two germline ends. The CDR3 is 14 residues long. Germline V gene lookup returns CDR1 LNHDA and CDR2 SQIVND (reference sequence). Here the CDR3 DNA reads TGTGCCAGTAGTATAGAGGACAGAATCTATGGCTACACCTTC. Amino acid sequence: CASSIEDRIYGYTF.

The chain is built from TRBV7-9 and TRBJ2-7; 7 bases are a match to TRBD1. CDR1 and CDR2 (germline): SEHNR, FQNEAQ (reference sequence). V dropped 4 bases and J dropped 0; count of bases not matched to a gene: 12. The CDR3 is made up of 17 amino acids. The CDR3, as DNA: TGTGCCAGCAGCTCCCCGGGACAGCTTAAAAACTCCTACGAGCAGTACTTC. Residues: CASSSPGQLKNSYEQYF. The whole variable domain, filled in from reference TRBV7-9 and TRBJ2-7, reads DTGVSQNPRHKITKRGQNVTFRCDPISEHNRLYWYRQTLGQGPEFLTYFQNEAQLEKSRLLSDRFSAERPKGSFSTLEIQRTEQGDSAMYLCASSSPGQLKNSYEQYFGPGTRLTVT.

In its sample, this clone was seen a few times. V and J are TRBV10-1 and TRBJ2-7; TRBD1 might be the D (6 bases). The CDR3 runs 18 residues. The V gene lost 0 bases and the J gene lost 0 bases, with 18 bases spanning the gap. CDR1 is WNHNN and CDR2 is SYGVQD in the germline V gene (reference sequence). The CDR3 region has the DNA TGCGCCAGCAGTGAGTCCCTCATCGATCGACAGGACTCCTACGAGCAGTACTTC. Encoded protein: CASSESLIDRQDSYEQYF.

The rearrangement joins TRBV19 to TRBJ1-1; 11 bases are a match to TRBD1. Germline CDR1 is LNHDA and CDR2 is SQIVND (reference sequence). The CDR3 extends over 13 amino acids. The J segment lost 7 bases and the V segment lost 5 bases, leaving 3 bases of the junction unmatched. For the CDR3, the DNA is TGTGCCAGTAGTGTGGGACAGGGGGTTGAAGCTTTCTTT. As protein: CASSVGQGVEAFF.

The chain carries TRBV19 and TRBJ1-4; D gene ambiguous. Trimming took 9 bases from V and 7 from J, leaving 12 bases between them. The CDR3 sequence is 12 residues long. The germline V gene has CDR1 LNHDA and CDR2 SQIVND (reference sequence). The CDR3 DNA follows: TGTGCCAGCCGGATCCGGGGTGAAAAACTGTTTTTT. This sequence encodes CASRIRGEKLFF.

The V and J genes are TRBV20-1 and TRBJ2-4; 7 bases agree with TRBD2. This CDR3 has 16 amino acids. J was trimmed by 4 bases and V by 3 bases; bases with no gene match: 12. Germline V gene sequence: CDR1 DFQATT, CDR2 SNEGSKA (reference sequence). The CDR3 is CSASSQRDVTKNIQYF. CDR3 nucleotides: TGCAGTGCTAGTTCGCAGCGGGATGTCACAAAAAACATTCAGTACTTC.

V is TRBV4-1 and J is TRBJ2-7; 7 bases are a match to TRBD1. V shed 4 bases, J shed 4 bases, and the junction held 7 bases outside the gene matches. Germline lookup yields CDR1 MGHRA and CDR2 YSYEKL. The CDR3 runs to 14 residues. The CDR3 region has the DNA TGCGCCAGCAGCCGAGAGCGACAGGGTTACGAGCAGTACTTC. Protein product: CASSRERQGYEQYF.

The chain couples TRBV10-2 to TRBJ2-7; D might be TRBD1 (6 bases). The V end lost 6 bases, the J end lost 6 bases, and 12 bases lay between the germline ends. Germline-derived CDR1 and CDR2 are WSHSY and SAAADI. The CDR3 has 12 amino acids. CDR3 loop: CASSNRVAEQYF. CDR3 nucleotides: TGCGCCAGCAGCAACAGGGTTGCCGAGCAGTACTTC.

The rearrangement uses TRBV29-1 and TRBJ1-3, with D possibly being TRBD1 (6 bases). The CDR3 length is 13 residues. The V gene lost 5 bases and the J gene lost 0 bases, with 8 bases spanning the gap. CDR1 and CDR2 (germline): SQVTM, ANQGSEA. The chain's CDR3 is CSVTGFSGNTIYF. CDR3 coding DNA: TGCAGCGTTACAGGGTTCTCTGGAAACACCATATATTTT.